One and the same sample provided the 24 T cell receptor beta chains below, sequenced in a study of shared clonotypes between healthy human individuals (dated by TCRdb to about 2020). The library was obtained by the immunoSEQ multiplex PCR assay. TCRdb obtained this table from immuneACCESS and retained in-frame rearrangements with V and J assigned. These tables miss some clones; where compared with another copy, unresolved V genes account for less than half of the shortfall, and the remainder is unexplained. The table for this sample lists roughly 1.5 million clones; nearly 99% of them were counted only once. The biggest ten clones account for roughly 0.4% of the sample. The sequencing sample was made of naive CD4+ T cells sorted from blood. Read against the paper, the sample's cell subset or site label means: CD45RA+ positively selected. Receptors were obtained from a man aged 30 to 45 in good health.

V is TRBV10-2 and J is TRBJ2-2; D uncertain. CDR1 and CDR2 from the germline V gene are WSHSY and SAAADI. V lost 4 bases and J 2 bases, leaving 8 bases between the germline ends. The CDR3 loop spans 14 amino acids. The CDR3 DNA sequence: TGCGCCAGCAGTGGTAGTCATAACACCGGGGAGCTGTTTTTT. Encoded protein: CASSGSHNTGELFF.

The chain links TRBV5-6 to TRBJ2-5; TRBD2 agrees at 7 bases. The V gene's germline CDR1 is SGHDT and CDR2 YYEEEE. CDR3 size: 15 residues. Trimming took 3 bases from V and 5 from J; bases not matched to a gene: 10. The CDR3, as DNA: TGTGCCAGCAGCTCGAAACTAGCGCCAATGGAGACCCAGTACTTC. It is translated as CASSSKLAPMETQYF.

This clone was seen once. The chain has TRBV6-5 and TRBJ2-7, with 10 positions matching TRBD2. Trimming removed 9 bases from V and 4 bases from J; junction bases left unmatched: 12. Per the germline V gene, CDR1 is MNHEY and CDR2 is SVGAGI. The CDR3 extends over 15 amino acids. The CDR3 protein is CASIGAGGWGYEQYF. CDR3 bases: TGTGCCAGTATTGGAGCGGGAGGGTGGGGTTACGAGCAGTACTTC.

The chain employs TRBV27 and TRBJ2-7; perhaps TRBD2 as D (5 bases). This CDR3 spans 14 amino acids. CDR1 and CDR2 from the germline V gene are MNHEY and SMNVEV (reference sequence). Trimming removed 8 bases at V and 5 bases at J, with 19 bases between. CDR3 loop: CASGLLRGSDEQYF. The CDR3 DNA follows: TGTGCCAGCGGACTCCTTCGAGGGTCCGACGAGCAGTACTTC.

This sequence joins TRBV5-8 and TRBJ2-7; 12 bases line up with TRBD2. J was trimmed by 3 bases and V by 0 bases; bases with no gene match: 1. The germline CDR1 and CDR2 sequences are SGHTS and YDEGEE. The CDR3 consists of 15 residues. The CDR3 DNA follows: TGTGCCAGCAGCTTGGGACTAGCGGGAGTCTACGAGCAGTACTTC. This translates into CASSLGLAGVYEQYF.

For this clone: The same CDR3 also results from other DNA sequences found in this sample. The rearrangement links TRBV28 to TRBJ1-1; D ambiguous. Trimming pared 3 bases from V and 5 bases from J, leaving 7 bases between. The germline CDR1 and CDR2 sequences are MDHEN and SYDVKM. The CDR3 has 12 amino acids. The CDR3 DNA is TGTGCCAGCAGTTTTCGCGGGACTGAAGCTTTCTTT. Translating it yields CASSFRGTEAFF.

The gene calls are TRBV5-1 and TRBJ2-1; D is perhaps TRBD2 (6 bases). Per the germline V gene, CDR1 is SGHRS and CDR2 is YFSETQ. The CDR3 totals 12 residues. The ends were cut back, 2 bases at V and 10 bases at J, with 10 bases in the middle. CDR3 sequence reads: CASSFVADEQFF. DNA for the CDR3: TGCGCCAGCAGCTTTGTAGCGGACGAGCAGTTCTTC.

The chain combines TRBV7-9 with TRBJ2-1; D not certain. Germline CDR1 and CDR2: SEHNR and FQNEAQ (reference sequence). Trimming stripped 1 base from V and 8 bases from J, with 9 bases between. The CDR3 has 13 amino acids. In DNA form, the CDR3 reads TGTGCCAGCAGCTTAGTAGTTAGGGATGAGCAGTTCTTC. It is translated as CASSLVVRDEQFF.

The genes are TRBV6-5 and TRBJ1-4; 7 bases fit TRBD1. Germline V CDR1 and CDR2: MNHEY, SVGAGI. The CDR3 sequence is 14 residues long. The junction had 10 bases not matched to a gene; V was cut back by 8 bases and J by 7 bases. The CDR3 bases are TGTGCCAGCGGGTCAAGGGGGCTAATTGAAAAACTGTTTTTT. Its protein is CASGSRGLIEKLFF.

The J gene is TRBJ1-1, the V gene TRBV27; D remains unclear. CDR1 and CDR2 from the germline V gene are MNHEY and SMNVEV (reference sequence). The CDR3 covers 13 residues. Trimming took 6 bases from V and 1 from J, leaving 9 bases between them. CDR3 in amino acids: CASSPGGNTEAFF. As DNA, the CDR3 is TGTGCCAGCAGCCCCGGCGGGAACACTGAAGCTTTCTTT.

The chain combines TRBV9 with TRBJ1-1, with 8 bases matching TRBD1. The length of the CDR3 is 16 residues. V lost 0 bases and J lost 0; bases outside the gene matches: 4. Germline loops: CDR1 SGDLS, CDR2 YYNGEE. This CDR3 reads CASSVAGQGVNTEAFF. The CDR3 nucleotides are TGTGCCAGCAGCGTAGCCGGACAGGGAGTGAACACTGAAGCTTTCTTT.

The chain uses TRBV29-1 and TRBJ2-2, with D perhaps TRBD2 (5 bases). Trimming removed 8 bases from V and 5 bases from J, with 21 bases in between. CDR3 size: 15 residues. Germline V gives CDR1 SQVTM, CDR2 ANQGSEA. The CDR3 sequence is CSTRTGGSTTGELFF. The DNA of the CDR3 is TGCAGCACCCGAACTGGTGGGAGTACTACCGGGGAGCTGTTTTTT.

J is TRBJ1-2 and V is TRBV11-2, with D unclear. From germline, CDR1 is SGHAT and CDR2 FQNNGV. The CDR3 consists of 13 residues. V was trimmed by 3 bases and J by 6 bases, leaving 11 bases between them. The CDR3 is CASSFGLGNGYTF. The CDR3 coding sequence is TGTGCCAGCAGCTTCGGTCTGGGTAATGGCTACACCTTC. The full variable domain, with the rest looked up from reference TRBV11-2 and TRBJ1-2, is EAGVAQSPRYKIIEKRQSVAFWCNPISGHATLYWYQQILGQGPKLLIQFQNNGVVDDSQLPKDRFSAERLKGVDSTLKIQPAKLEDSAVYLCASSFGLGNGYTFGSGTRLTVV.

The chain has TRBV14 and TRBJ2-4; possible D gene TRBD2, 6 bases. Germline lookup yields CDR1 SGHDN and CDR2 FVKESK. This CDR3 comprises 16 residues. V shed 2 bases and J shed 9 bases, with 20 bases lying between them. CDR3 residues: CASSQHAGTHPSIQYF. CDR3 in DNA: TGTGCCAGCAGCCAACACGCCGGGACTCATCCCAGCATTCAGTACTTC. The variable domain in full, with the rest retrieved from reference TRBV14 and TRBJ2-4, is EAGVTQFPSHSVIEKGQTVTLRCDPISGHDNLYWYRRVMGKEIKFLLHFVKESKQDESGMPNNRFLAERTGGTYSTLKVQPAELEDSGVYFCASSQHAGTHPSIQYFGAGTRLSVL.

This rearrangement joins TRBV10-1 to TRBJ1-4; 11 bases line up with TRBD1. Germline V gene lookup returns CDR1 WNHNN and CDR2 SYGVQD (reference sequence). V shed 7 bases and J 8 bases; nucleotides not matched to a gene: 9. This CDR3 is 15 amino acids long. CDR3 in DNA: TGCGCCAGCAACCGGACAGGGGGCCCGGTCGAAAAACTGTTTTTT. Translation gives CASNRTGGPVEKLFF.

This chain connects TRBV5-1 to TRBJ2-1, with 8 bases lining up with TRBD2. This CDR3 has 16 residues. The germline gives CDR1 SGHRS, CDR2 YFSETQ. Germline trimming cut 4 bases from V and 6 bases from J; bases unmatched to any gene: 12. The CDR3 DNA sequence: TGCGCCAGCAGCGTTGGTTCTGGACTAGCTCTCAATGAGCAGTTCTTC. It encodes CASSVGSGLALNEQFF.

The chain recombines TRBV6-6 with TRBJ2-1; no definite D call. The CDR3 length is 12 residues. V dropped 2 bases and J dropped 7 bases, with 6 bases sitting between them. Looked up from germline, CDR1 is MNHNY and CDR2 is SVGAGI (reference sequence). This chain's CDR3 is CASSYRWNEQFF. CDR3 DNA: TGTGCCAGCAGTTACAGATGGAATGAGCAGTTCTTC.

This clone showed up just once. Germline and junction disagree at one end, which may indicate a read error. The chain couples TRBV28 to TRBJ2-2; the D is unclear. Germline V gene data show CDR1 as MDHEN and CDR2 as SYDVKM. This CDR3 is 12 amino acids long. The CDR3 DNA is TGTGCCGGCAGCAAGGATTCCGGGGAGCTGTTTTTT. It yields the protein CAGSKDSGELFF.

The chain couples TRBV7-3 to TRBJ1-5, with D uncertain. The V gene lost 3 bases and the J gene lost 3 bases, with 3 bases spanning the gap. Germline V gives CDR1 SGHTA, CDR2 FQGTGA. The CDR3 has 12 residues. The CDR3: CASSFANQPQHF. The DNA for the CDR3 is TGTGCCAGCAGCTTCGCCAATCAGCCCCAGCATTTT.

This clone occurred once. The CDR3 reads CASSSSGTLRKPGELFF. The CDR3 region has the DNA TGTGCCAGCAGCTCCTCAGGGACTCTCCGTAAGCCCGGGGAGCTGTTTTTT. The genes are TRBV11-2 and TRBJ2-2; perhaps TRBD2 as D (6 bases). This CDR3 contains 17 residues. Per the germline V gene, CDR1 is SGHAT and CDR2 is FQNNGV. V lost 4 bases, J lost 6 bases, and 21 bases lay in between.

For this clone: The sample has other DNA sequences that encode this CDR3 too. The V and J genes are TRBV6-5 and TRBJ1-5, with 7 positions matching TRBD1. V shed 5 bases and J 4 bases; nucleotides not matched to a gene: 5. The V gene's germline CDR1 is MNHEY and CDR2 SVGAGI. The CDR3 is 14 residues long. The CDR3 sequence: CASSPRQGNQPQHF. As DNA, the CDR3 is TGTGCCAGCAGTCCACGACAGGGAAATCAGCCCCAGCATTTT.

The chain has TRBV19 and TRBJ2-2; the match to TRBD1 covers 8 bases. From germline, CDR1 is LNHDA and CDR2 SQIVND (reference sequence). The CDR3 consists of 17 residues. The J segment lost 0 bases and the V segment lost 5 bases, leaving 8 bases of the junction unmatched. The CDR3 region is CASSFRTGRPNTGELFF. The CDR3, as DNA: TGTGCCAGTAGTTTCCGGACAGGGAGGCCGAACACCGGGGAGCTGTTTTTT.

CDR3 in amino acids: CASSLIGETQYF. CDR3 coding DNA: TGTGCCAGCAGCTTGATCGGAGAGACCCAGTACTTC. The genes are TRBV5-5 and TRBJ2-5; D is uncertain. V was clipped by 1 base and J by 4 bases, with 5 bases between them. CDR3 length: 12 amino acids. CDR1 SGHKS and CDR2 YYEKEE come from the germline V gene (reference sequence).

The chain has TRBV14 and TRBJ2-7; D is ambiguous. CDR3 length: 11 amino acids. Trimming removed 3 bases from V and 13 bases from J, with 13 bases in between. CDR1 and CDR2 (germline): SGHDN, FVKESK. The CDR3 nucleotides are TGTGCCAGCAGCCAGAACGGCAGGCATTACTTC. Translating it yields CASSQNGRHYF.